The 17 T cell receptor beta chains listed next were all sequenced from one sample in a study of post-analysis software for immune sequencing data. Study-wide points: Elevated frequency relative to controls characterized four or five TRBV segments in patients, TRBV5-6, TRBV5-1 and TRBV20-1 among them.

Unique-molecular-identifier-tagged TCR beta cDNA libraries were used. TCRdb called the PCR reads again in MiXCR, with one record for every CDR3 protein. The sample carries approximately 180,000 distinct CDR3 sequences, approximately 30% recorded once. These receptors lack a known antigen. Material: blood. The receptor source for this set is a girl under 18 with multiple sclerosis.

A remark on this clonotype: It may be a read error: a sequence one base away is much more abundant. The V gene is TRBV5-6, the J gene TRBJ1-2; D is unclear. CDR3 size: 15 residues. The germline V gene encodes CDR1 SGHDT and CDR2 YYEEEE. In DNA, the CDR3 is TGTGGCAGCAGCTTCGTCGAGGAGAGGAACTATGGCTACACCTTC. It codes for CGSSFVEERNYGYTF.

The J gene is TRBJ1-2, the V gene TRBV7-9; no clear D. Trimming took 5 bases from V and 2 from J, leaving 21 bases between them. Germline V gene sequence: CDR1 SEHNR, CDR2 FQNEAQ (reference sequence). CDR3 length: 17 residues. Here the CDR3 DNA reads TGTGCCAGCAGCCTTCAACCCGGACGGAACCTAAACTATGGCTACACCTTC. This codes for CASSLQPGRNLNYGYTF.

In regard to this clonotype: A read error may produce the germline difference seen at one junction end. J is TRBJ2-1 and V is TRBV6-1, with TRBD2 matching over 15 bases. The CDR3 length is 16 residues. CDR1 is MNHNS, CDR2 SASEGT, per germline. The CDR3 sequence: CACSVRTSGREGEQFF. CDR3 sequence (DNA): TGTGCCTGCAGTGTCCGGACTAGCGGGAGGGAAGGTGAGCAGTTCTTC.

This clonotype occurred many times. V is TRBV28 and J is TRBJ2-4, with 9 bases that match TRBD1. The CDR3 runs to 17 residues. CDR1 and CDR2 from the germline V gene are MDHEN and SYDVKM. The ends lost 5 bases at V and 1 base at J; junction bases unmatched: 9. The CDR3 coding sequence is TGTGCCAGCAGTGGACAGGGGCCCCGCGGGGCCAAAAACATTCAGTACTTC. It specifies CASSGQGPRGAKNIQYF.

This clonotype has a handful of counts. A much larger clonotype is one base distant, so this may be a read error. The rearrangement joins TRBV10-3 to TRBJ2-1; TRBD2 matches at 7 bases. The CDR3 is made up of 13 amino acids. Germline CDR1 and CDR2: ENHRY and SYGVKD. CDR3 sequence: CVSGVSSGDEQFF. The CDR3 region has the DNA TGTGTCTCTGGGGTCTCTAGCGGTGATGAGCAGTTCTTC.

This clonotype has only one observation. V and J are TRBV7-2 and TRBJ2-5; 9 bases are shared with TRBD2. This CDR3 has 16 amino acids. Germline values: CDR1 SGHTA, CDR2 FQGNSA. The V gene end was trimmed by 2 bases and the J gene end by 2 bases; junction bases not matched to a gene: 6. The CDR3 DNA reads as TGTGCCAGCAGCTTATTGATAGCGGGGGCTCAAGAGACCCAGTACTTC. Translating gives CASSLLIAGAQETQYF. The whole variable domain, remainder taken from reference TRBV7-2 and TRBJ2-5, is GAGVSQSPSNKVTEKGKDVELRCDPISGHTALYWYRQSLGQGLEFLIYFQGNSAPDKSGLPSDRFSAERTGGSVSTLTIQRTQQEDSAVYLCASSLLIAGAQETQYFGPGTRLLVL.

To note about this clonotype: This may come from a read error, since a much larger clone is one base off. The chain joins TRBV29-1 to TRBJ2-1, with D unclear. The CDR3 runs to 12 residues. From germline, CDR1 is SQVTM and CDR2 ANQGSEA. In DNA form, the CDR3 reads TGCGGCGTTGAATCGGGTCTTGATGAGCAGTTCTTC. Amino acids: CGVESGLDEQFF.

This clonotype was counted a few times. V usage is TRBV24-1 and J usage is TRBJ2-1; D tentatively fits TRBD1 or TRBD2 (5 bases each). CDR3 length equals 15 residues. V lost 5 bases, J lost 8 bases, and 18 bases lay in between. Germline values: CDR1 KGHDR, CDR2 SFDVKD. The CDR3 sequence: CATSVIEGFGHEQFF. The CDR3 DNA sequence: TGTGCCACCAGTGTCATTGAGGGGTTCGGACATGAGCAGTTCTTC.

This clonotype has just a few counts. A much bigger clone sits one base away, suggesting this may be a read error. The chain links TRBV6-5 to TRBJ2-3; D gene ambiguous. This CDR3 contains 12 residues. The germline CDR1 and CDR2 sequences are MNHEY and SVGAGI. The chain's CDR3 is CASKAITDTRYF. CDR3 nucleotide sequence: TGTGCCAGCAAAGCGATCACAGATACGCGGTATTTT.

This clonotype was observed a single time. A read error is possible here, since a much larger clone lies one base away. CDR3 residues: CGGLLAKNIQYF. CDR3 bases: TGCGGCGGCTTACTAGCCAAAAACATTCAGTACTTC. The chain uses TRBV29-1 and TRBJ2-4; no reliable D call. The CDR3 totals 12 residues. CDR1 is SQVTM, CDR2 ANQGSEA, per germline.

This clonotype was counted between two and nine times. The CDR3 spells CASSPTGLLSNQPQHF. In DNA form, the CDR3 reads TGTGCCAGCAGCCCCACTGGGCTCCTTAGCAATCAGCCCCAGCATTTT. The chain has TRBV6-6 and TRBJ1-5; the D is unclear. The CDR3 has 16 amino acids. V was pared by 6 bases and J by 0 bases, with 15 bases between. Germline CDR1 is MNHNY and CDR2 is SVGAGI (reference sequence).

This clonotype was counted ten times or more. This chain joins TRBV10-3 and TRBJ2-1, with 15 bases aligning to TRBD2. The V and J ends lost 3 bases and 3 bases, in that order; junction bases with no gene match: 15. CDR1 ENHRY and CDR2 SYGVKD come from the germline V gene. The CDR3 length is 21 residues. This chain's CDR3 is CAISDPGLAGGPGRGYNEQFF. The CDR3 DNA reads TGTGCCATCAGTGACCCCGGACTAGCGGGAGGGCCTGGGAGGGGCTACAATGAGCAGTTCTTC.

The table lists this clonotype with a few counts. The gene calls are TRBV20-1 and TRBJ2-1; 9 bases are shared with TRBD1. The ends lost 2 bases at V and 1 base at J; junction bases unmatched: 18. Germline CDR1 reads DFQATT; CDR2 reads SNEGSKA (reference sequence). The CDR3 runs to 20 residues. The CDR3 sequence is CSARSLQTGGTVESYNEQFF. CDR3 nucleotides: TGCAGTGCTAGATCCCTCCAGACAGGGGGTACCGTGGAATCCTACAATGAGCAGTTCTTC.

Turning to this clonotype: This may come from a read error, since a much larger clone is one base off. The gene calls are TRBV20-1 and TRBJ2-3; D uncertain. This CDR3 spans 13 amino acids. Per germline, CDR1 DFQATT and CDR2 SNEGSKA (reference sequence). As DNA, the CDR3 is TGCAGAGGCAGACTCGAAGTCAGGGATACGCAGTATTTT. Protein sequence: CRGRLEVRDTQYF.

This clonotype was picked up one time. V is TRBV29-1 and J is TRBJ1-1; 7 nucleotides match TRBD1. Trimming cost V 7 bases and J 1 base; bases outside gene matches: 9. Per the germline V gene, CDR1 is SQVTM and CDR2 is ANQGSEA. This CDR3 has 14 amino acids. CDR3 bases: TGCAGCGCTGCGCCCGGGACAGAGAACACTGAAGCTTTCTTT. Its translation: CSAAPGTENTEAFF.

The chain carries TRBV28 and TRBJ2-1; D tentatively fits TRBD1 or TRBD2 (5 bases each). V was clipped by 6 bases and J by 15 bases, with 18 bases between them. Germline lookup yields CDR1 MDHEN and CDR2 SYDVKM. There are 12 residues in the CDR3. The CDR3 nucleotides read TGTGCCAGCAGCCGAAAGGGACGCCGCGGGTTCTTC. It is translated as CASSRKGRRGFF.

Only a few counts were recorded for this clonotype. The rearrangement uses TRBV5-1 and TRBJ1-5; 8 bases are a match to TRBD1. V was pared by 5 bases and J by 5 bases, with 6 bases of the junction left unmatched. The CDR3 has 14 residues. In germline, CDR1 is SGHRS, CDR2 YFSETQ. The CDR3 coding sequence is TGCGCCAGCAGTCAGGGACAGGCCCATCAGCCCCAGCATTTT. It codes for CASSQGQAHQPQHF.